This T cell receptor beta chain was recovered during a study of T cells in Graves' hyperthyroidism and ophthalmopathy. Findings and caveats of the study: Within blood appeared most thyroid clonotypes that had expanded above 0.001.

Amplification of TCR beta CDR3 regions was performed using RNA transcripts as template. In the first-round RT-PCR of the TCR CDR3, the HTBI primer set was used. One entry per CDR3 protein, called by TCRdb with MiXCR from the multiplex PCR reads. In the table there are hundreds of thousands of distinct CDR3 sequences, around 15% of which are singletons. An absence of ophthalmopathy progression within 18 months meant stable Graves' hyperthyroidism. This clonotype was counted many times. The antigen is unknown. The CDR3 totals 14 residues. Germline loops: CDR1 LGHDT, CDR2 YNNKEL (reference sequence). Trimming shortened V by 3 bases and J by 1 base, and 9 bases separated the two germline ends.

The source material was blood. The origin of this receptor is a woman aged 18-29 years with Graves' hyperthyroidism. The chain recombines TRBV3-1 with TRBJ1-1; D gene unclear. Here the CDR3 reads CASSQPGRNTEAFF. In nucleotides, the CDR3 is TGTGCCAGCAGCCAGCCGGGTAGGAACACTGAAGCTTTCTTT.